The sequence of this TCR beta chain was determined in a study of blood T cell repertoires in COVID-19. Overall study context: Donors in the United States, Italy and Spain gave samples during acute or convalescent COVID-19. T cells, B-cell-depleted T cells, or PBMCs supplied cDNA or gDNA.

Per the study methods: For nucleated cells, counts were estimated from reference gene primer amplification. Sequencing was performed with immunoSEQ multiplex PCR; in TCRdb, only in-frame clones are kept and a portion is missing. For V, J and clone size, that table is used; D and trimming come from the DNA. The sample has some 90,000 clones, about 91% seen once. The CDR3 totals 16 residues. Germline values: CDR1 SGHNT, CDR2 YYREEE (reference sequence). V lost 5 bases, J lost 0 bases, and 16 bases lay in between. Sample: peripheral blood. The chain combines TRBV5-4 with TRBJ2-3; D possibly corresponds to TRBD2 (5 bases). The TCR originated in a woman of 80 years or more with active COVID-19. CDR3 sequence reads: CASSPLRGFSTDTQYF. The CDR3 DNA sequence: TGTGCCAGCAGTCCCCTTCGCGGGTTTAGCACAGATACGCAGTATTTT.